Listed below are T cell receptor beta chains from one sample, sequenced in a study of cytomegalovirus exposure and HLA in healthy donors. The table came from immunoSEQ multiplex PCR; TCRdb's copy has only in-frame clones and leaves some out. The sample includes about 56,000 clones, 90% to 97% of them seen just once. Sequences were obtained from PBMCs. Every receptor here comes from a woman younger than 30 in good health and CMV-seronegative. CDR3s include the opening cysteine and the closing phenylalanine or tryptophan. The D gene is left open where the match is weak. Rows give clone size only sometimes, using once, few, many, or a class for an expanded clone.

>-|TRBV7-8|-|TRBJ1-5
CASSPPGAQHF
TGTGCCAGCAGCCCTCCAGGGGCCCAGCATTTT
>-|TRBV6-6|once|TRBJ2-3
CASTHPGLPNTDTQYF
TGTGCCAGCACCCACCCCGGACTGCCAAACACAGATACGCAGTATTTT
>-|TRBV7-2|-|TRBJ1-2
CASRDNNYGYTF
TGTGCCAGCAGGGACAATAACTATGGCTACACCTTC
>TRBD1|TRBV19|-|TRBJ1-5
CASSSLGGGNQPQHF
TGTGCCAGTAGTTCCCTAGGGGGCGGCAATCAGCCCCAGCATTTT
>TRBD2|TRBV18|-|TRBJ2-1
CASSPADVAERGFF
TGTGCCAGCTCACCGGCCGATGTTGCTGAGCGGGGGTTCTTC
>TRBD2|TRBV28|-|TRBJ2-7
CASGRGYEQYF
TGTGCCAGCGGGAGGGGCTACGAGCAGTACTTC
>-|TRBV28|-|TRBJ1-2
CATRRGYGYTF
TGTGCCACCCGTAGGGGCTATGGCTACACCTTC
>-|TRBV29-1|-|TRBJ2-5
CSTSPGTGETQYF
TGCAGCACATCCCCGGGTACAGGAGAGACCCAGTACTTC
>TRBD2|TRBV7-2|-|TRBJ2-5
CASSSGGSGGLETQYF
TGTGCCAGCAGCTCCGGGGGGAGCGGGGGGCTTGAGACCCAGTACTTC
>-|TRBV5-4|-|TRBJ1-5
CASSWGGENQPQHF
TGTGCCAGCAGCTGGGGGGGGGAAAATCAGCCCCAGCATTTT
>-|TRBV28|-|TRBJ2-7
CASRVPPSGSQYF
TGTGCCAGCAGAGTACCCCCGTCCGGTTCGCAGTACTTC
>TRBD2|TRBV7-9|-|TRBJ2-2
CASSIGTSGTTGTGELFF
TGTGCCAGCAGCATCGGGACTAGCGGGACCACGGGCACCGGGGAGCTGTTTTTT
>TRBD2|TRBV10-3|-|TRBJ2-4
CAISPTSGRGENIQYF
TGTGCCATCAGTCCTACTAGCGGGAGGGGGGAAAACATTCAGTACTTC
>-|TRBV21-1|-|TRBJ2-6
CASSKADRRTFILANVLTF
TGTGCCAGCAGCAAAGCGGACAGGCGGACTTTTATTTTGGCCAACGTCCTGACTTTC
>TRBD2|TRBV28|-|TRBJ2-1
CASSIPSGSSYNEQFF
TGTGCCAGCAGCATACCTAGCGGAAGCTCCTACAATGAGCAGTTCTTC
>-|TRBV4-2|-|TRBJ2-7
CASSQPGDNAYEQYF
TGTGCCAGCAGCCAACCGGGGGATAACGCCTACGAGCAGTACTTC
>TRBD1|TRBV7-2|few|TRBJ2-1
CASSLFGTARNNEQFF
TGTGCCAGCAGCTTATTTGGGACAGCAAGGAACAATGAGCAGTTCTTC
>TRBD1|TRBV5-6|-|TRBJ2-7
CASSFFGGTGVYEQYF
TGTGCCAGCAGCTTTTTTGGGGGGACAGGGGTCTACGAGCAGTACTTC
>TRBD2|TRBV5-4|-|TRBJ2-3
CASSLSLAGGPDTQYF
TGTGCCAGCAGCTTGTCCCTAGCGGGAGGTCCAGATACGCAGTATTTT